These 9 T cell receptor beta chains share one sample of origin, sequenced in a study of blood T cell repertoires in COVID-19. Repertoires were generated with immunoSEQ multiplex PCR, while TCRdb's copy carries only in-frame clones and drops some. The data contain about 59,000 clones, around 81% of them seen just once; the ten biggest clones take up around 3.4%. Sequences were obtained from peripheral blood. The source of these receptors is a woman of 80 years or more with acute or convalescent COVID-19.

V and J are TRBV7-8 and TRBJ2-5; TRBD2 is a possible D gene (7 bases). Germline V gives CDR1 SGHVS, CDR2 FQNEAQ. The CDR3 has 14 amino acids. Trimming removed 0 bases at V and 4 bases at J, with 9 bases between. The CDR3 loop reads CASSLAGGPETQYF. CDR3 nucleotide sequence: TGTGCCAGCAGCTTAGCGGGGGGGCCAGAGACCCAGTACTTC.

This rearrangement joins TRBV28 to TRBJ1-5; TRBD1 matches 11 bases. The CDR3 runs 16 residues. Germline lookup yields CDR1 MDHEN and CDR2 SYDVKM. V lost 3 bases to trimming and J lost 4 bases; unmatched junction nucleotides: 5. The CDR3 sequence: CASSFWTGGRNQPQHF. CDR3 nucleotide sequence: TGTGCCAGCAGTTTTTGGACAGGGGGCAGGAATCAGCCCCAGCATTTT.

In nucleotides, the CDR3 is TGTGCCAGCAGTTTATGGGAGGGCCATGAGCAGTTCTTC. Translating gives CASSLWEGHEQFF. The rearrangement joins TRBV27 to TRBJ2-1; 7 nucleotides line up with TRBD2. The CDR3 consists of 13 residues. Trimming removed 1 base from V and 8 bases from J; junction bases left unmatched: 2. CDR1 and CDR2 from the germline V gene are MNHEY and SMNVEV (reference sequence).

The chain couples TRBV24-1 to TRBJ2-2, with D possibly matching TRBD2 (6 bases). The CDR3 has 14 residues. Trimming removed 4 bases at V and 6 bases at J, with 11 bases between. Germline V gene sequence: CDR1 KGHDR, CDR2 SFDVKD. CDR3 in DNA: TGTGCCACCAGTGACCTAAGGGACTCCGGGGAGCTGTTTTTT. Translation gives CATSDLRDSGELFF.

The V gene is TRBV19, the J gene TRBJ2-7; TRBD1 matches 8 bases. The CDR3 consists of 15 residues. In germline, CDR1 is LNHDA, CDR2 SQIVND (reference sequence). J was trimmed by 2 bases and V by 6 bases; bases with no gene match: 9. CDR3 nucleotides: TGTGCCAGTAGACCAGGGACAGGCGCTACCTACGAGCAGTACTTC. Translating gives CASRPGTGATYEQYF.

The genes are TRBV5-1 and TRBJ1-4; D possibly corresponds to TRBD1 (5 bases). CDR3 length: 15 amino acids. The germline V and J ends were trimmed by 3 bases and 6 bases, with 15 bases remaining between them. Germline V CDR1 and CDR2: SGHRS, YFSETQ. The CDR3 DNA reads as TGCGCCAGCAGCTCCCGCCCGGGGGGGGATGAAAAACTGTTTTTT. Protein: CASSSRPGGDEKLFF.

Here the CDR3 reads CASSFPGMGQPQHF. CDR3 DNA: TGTGCCAGCAGCTTCCCGGGGATGGGCCAGCCCCAGCATTTT. V gene TRBV5-5 combines with J gene TRBJ1-5, with no clear D. The CDR3 has 14 residues. Germline V gene data show CDR1 as SGHKS and CDR2 as YYEKEE (reference sequence). Trimming stripped 2 bases from V and 7 bases from J, with 13 bases between.

The chain couples TRBV14 to TRBJ1-1; D ambiguous. The CDR3 has 16 residues. CDR1 SGHDN and CDR2 FVKESK come from the germline V gene. V was shortened by 1 base and J by 5 bases, with 17 bases between the two germline ends. DNA of the CDR3: TGTGCCAGCAGCCAAGTCCTACCCCGGGGAGAGACTGAAGCTTTCTTT. Translating it yields CASSQVLPRGETEAFF. The full variable domain, rest sourced from reference TRBV14 and TRBJ1-1, is EAGVTQFPSHSVIEKGQTVTLRCDPISGHDNLYWYRRVMGKEIKFLLHFVKESKQDESGMPNNRFLAERTGGTYSTLKVQPAELEDSGVYFCASSQVLPRGETEAFFGQGTRLTVV.

This clone was counted a single time. The V and J genes are TRBV6-4 and TRBJ2-3; D not certain. In germline, CDR1 is MRHNA, CDR2 SNTAGT. The CDR3 runs 15 residues. Trimming took off 7 bases at V and 8 bases at J, with 22 bases between the two ends. The CDR3 DNA sequence: TGTGCCAGCACCCTCAGACTCCTTCCTCGACTTACGCAGTATTTT. Amino acids: CASTLRLLPRLTQYF.